These 31 T cell receptor beta chains were sequenced from one sample in a study of CD8 T cells in ankylosing spondylitis (dated by TCRdb to 2016 to 2017). Preparation of the library involved 5' RACE. The sequencing machine was an Illumina HiSeq 2500. The public reads were run again by TCRdb, first through fastp at Q25 and then through MiXCR, and only productive beta chains were kept. Each entry is one CDR3 protein sequence, shown with its most common DNA and genes. The sample table lists some 150,000 distinct CDR3 sequences, 40% to 50% of them with a count of one. Jointly, the top ten make up roughly 15% of the sample. Source material: synovial fluid, either unsorted or a sorted T cell fraction (not recorded which). These receptors were collected from a male donor with ankylosing spondylitis.

This chain uses TRBV7-9 with TRBJ2-1; 9 positions agree with TRBD1. The germline gives CDR1 SEHNR, CDR2 FQNEAQ (reference sequence). CDR3 length: 13 amino acids. Trimming at V came to 4 bases and at J to 14 bases, leaving 9 bases not matched to a gene. CDR3 sequence (DNA): TGTGCCAGCAGCTCCGACCTTGACAGGGGGGAGTTCTTC. It translates to CASSSDLDRGEFF.

This clonotype was observed a handful of times. The chain carries TRBV7-9 and TRBJ1-3, with D hard to call. Germline V CDR1 and CDR2: SEHNR, FQNEAQ (reference sequence). Trimming took off 5 bases at V and 1 base at J, with 3 bases between the two ends. This CDR3 has 12 amino acids. The CDR3 DNA reads as TGTGCCAGCAGCACATCTGGAAACACCATATATTTT. Protein: CASSTSGNTIYF.

This clonotype was seen a few times. The CDR3 loop is CSAGSGRALPYEQYF. The CDR3 nucleotides are TGCAGCGCCGGGAGCGGGAGGGCCCTCCCCTACGAGCAGTACTTC. The chain is built from TRBV29-1 and TRBJ2-7; the match to TRBD2 covers 10 bases. CDR1 is SQVTM, CDR2 ANQGSEA, per germline. There are 15 residues in the CDR3. The junction had 11 bases not matched to a gene; V was cut back by 7 bases and J by 2 bases.

Only one count was recorded for this clonotype. An end of the junction does not agree with germline; a read error may underlie this. The chain carries TRBV20-1 and TRBJ2-5; TRBD1 matches at 8 bases. This CDR3 contains 11 residues. The germline V gene encodes CDR1 DFQATT and CDR2 SNEGSKA (reference sequence). The CDR3 DNA reads TGCAGTGCTCGACAGGGGATTCGGCGTCCCTTC. Amino acids: CSARQGIRRPF.

V gene TRBV5-1 combines with J gene TRBJ2-7; D possibly corresponds to TRBD1 (6 bases). V dropped 2 bases and J dropped 1 base, with 10 bases sitting between them. The CDR3 sequence is 14 residues long. The germline CDR1 and CDR2 sequences are SGHRS and YFSETQ. CDR3 protein: CASSLWQGSYEQYF. Written as DNA, the CDR3 is TGCGCCAGCAGCTTATGGCAGGGGTCCTACGAGCAGTACTTC.

The chain couples TRBV28 to TRBJ1-6, with a tentative D call TRBD1 (6 bases). The CDR3 covers 15 residues. The V and J ends lost 6 bases and 2 bases respectively, with 11 bases between them. Germline assignment: CDR1 MDHEN and CDR2 SYDVKM. In DNA form, the CDR3 reads TGTGCCAGCAGCCCCCGGGGGCCCTATAATTCACCCCTCCACTTT. It specifies CASSPRGPYNSPLHF.

J is TRBJ2-1 and V is TRBV20-1; 7 nucleotides match TRBD2. V trimming: 6 bases; J trimming: 8 bases; junction bases outside the gene matches: 7. This CDR3 has 12 residues. In germline, CDR1 is DFQATT, CDR2 SNEGSKA (reference sequence). The CDR3 loop reads CSARTSFHEQFF. CDR3 bases: TGCAGTGCCAGGACTAGTTTCCATGAGCAGTTCTTC.

This chain links TRBV5-1 with TRBJ2-7, with D hard to call. The germline CDR1 and CDR2 sequences are SGHRS and YFSETQ. Trimming pared 2 bases from V and 2 bases from J, leaving 11 bases between. The CDR3 extends over 14 amino acids. The CDR3 DNA sequence: TGCGCCAGCAGCTTTGTGGGCCCAACCTACGAGCAGTACTTC. It yields the protein CASSFVGPTYEQYF. The whole variable domain, remainder taken from reference TRBV5-1 and TRBJ2-7, is KAGVTQTPRYLIKTRGQQVTLSCSPISGHRSVSWYQQTPGQGLQFLFEYFSETQRNKGNFPGRFSGRQFSNSRSEMNVSTLELGDSALYLCASSFVGPTYEQYFGPGTRLTVT.

CDR3 DNA: TGTGCCAGCAGCTCGTACGACGGAGCGGGGGAGCAGTACTTC. Its translation is CASSSYDGAGEQYF. The rearrangement links TRBV7-9 to TRBJ2-7; 7 nucleotides agree with TRBD2. Unmatched junction bases numbered 10, after V lost 4 bases and J lost 7 bases. The CDR3 extends over 14 amino acids. Germline lookup yields CDR1 SEHNR and CDR2 FQNEAQ (reference sequence).

The chain couples TRBV4-3 to TRBJ2-1; 7 nucleotides line up with TRBD2. CDR3 length: 18 residues. Germline CDR1 and CDR2: LGHNA and YSLEER. Trimming took 0 bases from V and 7 from J; bases not matched to a gene: 15. The CDR3: CASSQEFREGFPWNEQFF. The CDR3 DNA is TGCGCCAGCAGCCAAGAATTTAGGGAGGGTTTCCCCTGGAATGAGCAGTTCTTC.

This clonotype was seen more than once but under ten times. The V and J genes are TRBV5-1 and TRBJ2-7; no firm D call. Germline CDR1 and CDR2: SGHRS and YFSETQ. V was shortened by 4 bases and J by 0 bases, with 14 bases between the two germline ends. CDR3 length equals 15 residues. Written as DNA, the CDR3 is TGCGCCAGCAGCCCGTTCTATAGGGCCTCCTACGAGCAGTACTTC. This codes for CASSPFYRASYEQYF.

The J gene is TRBJ1-1, the V gene TRBV12-3 or TRBV12-4; possibly TRBD1 for D (5 bases). The CDR3 is made up of 16 amino acids. Trimming cost V 3 bases and J 0 bases, with 14 bases left between them. The DNA of the CDR3 is TGTGCCAGCAGTTTTGCCCCGGGACGGATGAACACTGAAGCTTTCTTT. Translating gives CASSFAPGRMNTEAFF.

This chain uses TRBV10-3 with TRBJ2-7, with 9 nucleotides matching TRBD1. The V segment lost 4 bases and the J segment 3 bases; nucleotides outside the gene matches: 7. Germline V gene sequence: CDR1 ENHRY, CDR2 SYGVKD. The CDR3 has 15 residues. As DNA, the CDR3 is TGTGCCATCAGTGCGCCGGGACAGGGTAACTACGAGCAGTACTTC. It is translated as CAISAPGQGNYEQYF.

Only one count was recorded for this clonotype. This rearrangement joins TRBV5-4 to TRBJ1-2, with a weak D call TRBD1 (6 bases). V was trimmed by 5 bases and J by 8 bases, leaving 28 bases between them. The CDR3 has 17 amino acids. In germline, CDR1 is SGHNT, CDR2 YYREEE (reference sequence). The CDR3 coding sequence is TGTGCCAGCAGTCGGGCCCCCGTGGCAGGGGAGAAGGAGGGCTACACCTTC. Translating it yields CASSRAPVAGEKEGYTF.

The gene calls are TRBV7-4 and TRBJ2-1, with TRBD2 matching over 11 bases. V trimming: 5 bases; J trimming: 6 bases; junction bases outside the gene matches: 9. The CDR3 is 16 amino acids. Germline V lookup: CDR1 SGHVT, CDR2 SQSDAQ. The CDR3, as DNA: TGTGCCAGCAGCAAGCCCGGGACTAGCGGCTTCAATGAGCAGTTCTTC. Its protein is CASSKPGTSGFNEQFF.

J is TRBJ1-1 and V is TRBV2; D gene uncertain. Germline V gives CDR1 SNHLY, CDR2 FYNNEI. Trimming removed 6 bases at V and 3 bases at J, with 11 bases between. The CDR3 extends over 13 amino acids. The CDR3 sequence is CASRSGSYTEAFF. DNA of the CDR3: TGTGCCAGCAGATCGGGGTCCTACACTGAAGCTTTCTTT.

V usage is TRBV9 and J usage is TRBJ2-1, with 10 bases that match TRBD2. The CDR3 has 18 amino acids. Germline V lookup: CDR1 SGDLS, CDR2 YYNGEE. The V and J ends lost 0 bases and 0 bases, in that order; junction bases with no gene match: 6. The CDR3 DNA reads TGTGCCAGCAGCGTAGGACTAGCGGGCGACAGCTCCTACAATGAGCAGTTCTTC. Residues: CASSVGLAGDSSYNEQFF.

The J gene is TRBJ1-1, the V gene TRBV10-3; D ambiguous. Germline V gene lookup returns CDR1 ENHRY and CDR2 SYGVKD. The V gene lost 2 bases and the J gene lost 0 bases, with 7 bases spanning the gap. This CDR3 comprises 14 residues. The CDR3, as DNA: TGTGCCATCAGTGAGCCGACACTGAACACTGAAGCTTTCTTT. Protein sequence: CAISEPTLNTEAFF.

This clonotype was observed at least ten times. V is TRBV4-1 and J is TRBJ1-1, with D unresolved. The V end was cut by 0 bases, the J end by 4 bases, with 24 bases between. This CDR3 is built from 19 residues. In germline, CDR1 is MGHRA, CDR2 YSYEKL. The CDR3 DNA reads TGCGCCAGCAGCCAAGATTCTTTTAGTGGGTTGGGCCTGGTCACTGAAGCTTTCTTT. Residues: CASSQDSFSGLGLVTEAFF.

The table lists this clonotype with many counts. V gene TRBV12-3 or TRBV12-4 combines with J gene TRBJ2-7, with D uncertain. V lost 6 bases, J lost 4 bases, and 7 bases lay in between. This CDR3 has 11 amino acids. The CDR3 DNA follows: TGTGCCAGCAGACATACTTACGAGCAGTACTTC. It codes for CASRHTYEQYF.

The chain combines TRBV13 with TRBJ2-5; D perhaps matches TRBD2 (5 bases). With 5 bases removed from V and 5 bases from J, the gap between germline ends came to 18 bases. The CDR3 spans 15 residues. Germline loops: CDR1 PRHDT, CDR2 FYEKMQ (reference sequence). The CDR3 region has the DNA TGTGCCAGCAGCCCCGTGCGGGCTCACGGGGAGACCCAGTACTTC. Translated: CASSPVRAHGETQYF.

The chain is built from TRBV28 and TRBJ2-3; TRBD2 agrees at 12 bases. This CDR3 is built from 20 residues. The germline gives CDR1 MDHEN, CDR2 SYDVKM. With V trimmed by 2 bases and J by 1 base, 13 bases remained unmatched. CDR3 amino acids: CASSLPPSGRGVYGTDTQYF. CDR3 in DNA: TGTGCCAGCAGTTTACCCCCTAGCGGGAGGGGAGTTTATGGCACAGATACGCAGTATTTT.

Only one count was recorded for this clonotype. The gene calls are TRBV5-1 and TRBJ2-4; perhaps D is TRBD1 or TRBD2 (6 bases each). This CDR3 region has 19 residues. Trimming removed 1 base at V and 4 bases at J, with 24 bases between. Germline loops: CDR1 SGHRS, CDR2 YFSETQ. This CDR3 is CASSLFGGNGGTTKNIQYF. Here the CDR3 DNA reads TGCGCCAGCAGCTTGTTCGGTGGTAATGGGGGGACAACAAAAAACATTCAGTACTTC.

This chain connects TRBV9 to TRBJ2-7, with 10 bases aligning to TRBD2. The germline V gene has CDR1 SGDLS and CDR2 YYNGEE. This CDR3 is built from 15 residues. Unmatched junction bases numbered 5, after V lost 2 bases and J lost 3 bases. The CDR3 sequence: CASSVSGTSDYEQYF. The CDR3, as DNA: TGTGCCAGCAGCGTTTCCGGGACTAGCGACTACGAGCAGTACTTC. The full variable domain, rest sourced from reference TRBV9 and TRBJ2-7, is DSGVTQTPKHLITATGQRVTLRCSPRSGDLSVYWYQQSLDQGLQFLIQYYNGEERAKGNILERFSAQQFPDLHSELNLSSLELGDSALYFCASSVSGTSDYEQYFGPGTRLTVT.

The V and J genes are TRBV12-3 or TRBV12-4 and TRBJ2-7; no clear D. V was clipped by 3 bases and J by 6 bases, with 9 bases between them. The CDR3 sequence is 12 residues long. The CDR3 DNA reads TGTGCCAGCAGTTTCGTACTTGCCGAGCAGTACTTC. It codes for CASSFVLAEQYF.

The rearrangement uses TRBV29-1 and TRBJ2-7; D possibly corresponds to TRBD2 (5 bases). CDR1 is SQVTM, CDR2 ANQGSEA, per germline. CDR3 size: 11 residues. V lost 0 bases and J 7 bases, leaving 7 bases between the germline ends. CDR3 in DNA: TGCAGCGTTGAAGACACTAGGGAGCAGTACTTC. It translates to CSVEDTREQYF.

The V and J genes are TRBV20-1 and TRBJ1-1; D ambiguous. V lost 6 bases to trimming and J lost 6 bases, with 17 bases between them. Germline assignment: CDR1 DFQATT and CDR2 SNEGSKA (reference sequence). This CDR3 has 13 amino acids. The CDR3, as DNA: TGCAGTGCCCCCGCTCGGGGATGGCCTGAAGCTTTCTTT. Amino acid sequence: CSAPARGWPEAFF.

This clonotype has more than one count but fewer than ten. J is TRBJ1-2 and V is TRBV4-1, with TRBD1 as a possible D gene (5 bases). CDR3 length: 16 residues. The germline CDR1 and CDR2 sequences are MGHRA and YSYEKL. Trimming pared 1 base from V and 3 bases from J, leaving 15 bases between. The CDR3 loop reads CASSQGRWGSDYGYTF. CDR3 in DNA: TGCGCCAGCAGCCAAGGACGTTGGGGGTCGGACTATGGCTACACCTTC.

The chain links TRBV28 to TRBJ2-1; 10 nucleotides agree with TRBD2. The CDR3 covers 20 residues. Germline values: CDR1 MDHEN, CDR2 SYDVKM. V shed 2 bases and J 0 bases; nucleotides not matched to a gene: 13. The CDR3 protein is CASSLTLWPASGSSYNEQFF. CDR3 coding DNA: TGTGCCAGCAGTTTAACCCTTTGGCCGGCTAGCGGGAGCTCCTACAATGAGCAGTTCTTC.

This rearrangement joins TRBV6-2 or TRBV6-3 to TRBJ2-1, with 12 bases matching TRBD2. This CDR3 is 16 amino acids long. V lost 7 bases to trimming and J lost 0 bases; unmatched junction nucleotides: 4. Germline lookup yields CDR1 MNHEY and CDR2 SVGEGT. CDR3 loop: CASITTSGSSYNEQFF. CDR3 nucleotides: TGTGCCAGCATCACGACTAGCGGGAGCTCCTACAATGAGCAGTTCTTC.

CDR3 DNA: TGTGCCAGCAGTGCGCGGGGACTAGCGGGTTACAATGAGCAGTTCTTC. Its protein product is CASSARGLAGYNEQFF. The chain joins TRBV28 to TRBJ2-1, with 12 nucleotides matching TRBD2. V trimming: 5 bases; J trimming: 4 bases; junction bases outside the gene matches: 6. CDR3 length: 16 amino acids. Per germline, CDR1 MDHEN and CDR2 SYDVKM.